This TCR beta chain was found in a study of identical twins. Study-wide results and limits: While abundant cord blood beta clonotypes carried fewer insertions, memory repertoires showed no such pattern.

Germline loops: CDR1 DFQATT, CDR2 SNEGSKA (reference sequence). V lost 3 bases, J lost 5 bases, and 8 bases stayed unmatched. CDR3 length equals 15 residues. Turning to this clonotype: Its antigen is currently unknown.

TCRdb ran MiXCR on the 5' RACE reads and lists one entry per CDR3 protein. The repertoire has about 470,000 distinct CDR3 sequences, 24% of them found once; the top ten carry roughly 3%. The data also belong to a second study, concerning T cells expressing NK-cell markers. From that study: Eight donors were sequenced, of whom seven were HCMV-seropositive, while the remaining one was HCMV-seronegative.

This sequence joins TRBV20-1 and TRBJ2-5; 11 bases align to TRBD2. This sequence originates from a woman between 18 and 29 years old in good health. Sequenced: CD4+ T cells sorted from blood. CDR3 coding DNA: TGCAGTGCTAGTGACCTAGCGGGGGGAAGGGAGACCCAGTACTTC. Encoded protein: CSASDLAGGRETQYF.